Each of the 26 T cell receptor beta chains below was sequenced from the same sample in a study of T cells of healthy individuals. MiXCR was run by TCRdb on the 5' RACE reads, yielding one entry per CDR3 protein. In the table there are tens of thousands of distinct CDR3 sequences, under 15% of which are singletons. Receptors originate from a human donor in good health.

This chain links TRBV7-8 with TRBJ1-6; D unresolved. Trimming took 6 bases from V and 10 from J, leaving 19 bases between them. This CDR3 has 15 amino acids. The germline V gene has CDR1 SGHVS and CDR2 FQNEAQ. CDR3 coding DNA: TGTGCCAGCAGACCTCGCACAGCCAAAGGGTCACCCCTCCACTTT. Encoded protein: CASRPRTAKGSPLHF.

In this sample, this clonotype turned up a few times. As DNA, the CDR3 is TGTGCCAGCAGCCCTACACAGGGTACGGTCGGGGAGCTGTTTTTT. Protein sequence: CASSPTQGTVGELFF. The genes are TRBV7-9 and TRBJ2-2; D possibly corresponds to TRBD1 (6 bases). There are 15 residues in the CDR3. V was pared by 5 bases and J by 7 bases, with 17 bases between. Germline-derived CDR1 and CDR2 are SEHNR and FQNEAQ (reference sequence).

This clonotype was seen ten or more times. The chain joins TRBV5-6 to TRBJ2-7; D is unresolved. The V gene lost 7 bases and the J gene lost 2 bases, with 10 bases spanning the gap. CDR1 is SGHDT, CDR2 YYEEEE, per germline. This CDR3 is 12 amino acids long. CDR3 protein: CASGKQTYEQYF. The CDR3 region has the DNA TGTGCCAGCGGAAAACAGACCTACGAGCAGTACTTC.

At least ten counts were recorded for this clonotype. The chain couples TRBV5-1 to TRBJ1-1; 8 bases agree with TRBD1. There are 14 residues in the CDR3. Germline-derived CDR1 and CDR2 are SGHRS and YFSETQ. J was trimmed by 0 bases and V by 4 bases; bases with no gene match: 2. CDR3 coding DNA: TGCGCCAGCAGCGGACAGGGCATGAACACTGAAGCTTTCTTT. It specifies CASSGQGMNTEAFF.

This clonotype came up many times. V usage is TRBV5-1 and J usage is TRBJ2-7, with D perhaps matching TRBD1 (6 bases). Germline lookup yields CDR1 SGHRS and CDR2 YFSETQ. This CDR3 contains 16 residues. Deletions cut 0 bases from V and 2 bases from J, with 15 bases between. The CDR3 is CASSLGLDRRAYEQYF. The CDR3 DNA sequence: TGCGCCAGCAGCTTGGGGTTGGACAGAAGAGCCTACGAGCAGTACTTC.

This clonotype is categorized as medium-sized. The gene calls are TRBV11-2 and TRBJ2-2, with D perhaps given as TRBD1 or TRBD2 (6 bases each). V lost 0 bases to trimming and J lost 11 bases, with 13 bases between them. Germline lookup yields CDR1 SGHAT and CDR2 FQNNGV. The CDR3 length is 14 residues. This chain's CDR3 is CASSLEAGEVELFF. For the CDR3, the DNA is TGTGCCAGCAGCTTAGAGGCAGGGGAGGTAGAGCTGTTTTTT.

This clonotype was observed a few times. This rearrangement joins TRBV7-9 to TRBJ1-6; unclear D gene. V lost 6 bases and J lost 7, with 7 bases in between. The V gene's germline CDR1 is SEHNR and CDR2 FQNEAQ (reference sequence). This CDR3 comprises 12 residues. The CDR3, as DNA: TGTGCCAGCAGTTACATCAATTCACCCCTCCACTTT. Translation gives CASSYINSPLHF.

This clonotype has more than one count but fewer than ten. The chain uses TRBV11-2 and TRBJ2-6, with D possibly being TRBD1 (5 bases). Germline CDR1 reads SGHAT; CDR2 reads FQNNGV. V lost 5 bases to trimming and J lost 2 bases, with 16 bases between them. The CDR3 has 17 amino acids. DNA for the CDR3: TGTGCCAGCAGCGCCGGACATCCAGTTGCTGGGGCCAACGTCCTGACTTTC. It codes for CASSAGHPVAGANVLTF.

In its sample, this clonotype was seen a few times. The V gene is TRBV10-3, the J gene TRBJ2-5; D gene unclear. The CDR3 length is 12 residues. The V end lost 0 bases, the J end lost 9 bases, and 8 bases lay between the germline ends. Germline loops: CDR1 ENHRY, CDR2 SYGVKD. For the CDR3, the DNA is TGTGCCATCAGTGAGTCGAATATGGCCCAGTACTTC. Translation: CAISESNMAQYF.

The sample holds a few counts of this clonotype. The gene calls are TRBV6-2 or TRBV6-3 and TRBJ2-2, with TRBD1 matching 10 bases. In germline, CDR1 is MNHEY, CDR2 SVGEGT. The CDR3 consists of 16 residues. J lost 4 bases, V lost 0 bases, and 2 bases had no gene match. The CDR3 sequence is CASSYSGQGITGELFF. The CDR3 nucleotides are TGTGCCAGCAGTTACTCGGGACAGGGGATCACCGGGGAGCTGTTTTTT.

This clonotype showed up just a few times. CDR3 sequence (DNA): TGCGCCAGCAGCCAAGATCTTCCAGGGGCAAACACTGAAGCTTTCTTT. It is translated as CASSQDLPGANTEAFF. This sequence joins TRBV4-3 and TRBJ1-1; a weak D match, TRBD1 (6 bases). The germline V gene has CDR1 LGHNA and CDR2 YSLEER. The CDR3 has 16 residues. Trimming removed 0 bases at V and 2 bases at J, with 13 bases between.

This clonotype was observed a few times. J is TRBJ2-1 and V is TRBV27; D gene ambiguous. This CDR3 region has 16 residues. CDR1 is MNHEY and CDR2 is SMNVEV in the germline V gene (reference sequence). The V end lost 1 base, the J end lost 4 bases, and 14 bases lay between the germline ends. CDR3 residues: CASSLLGRQPYNEQFF. The CDR3 DNA follows: TGTGCCAGCAGTTTATTGGGCAGGCAACCGTACAATGAGCAGTTCTTC.

This clonotype was found a few times. The V gene is TRBV4-2, the J gene TRBJ1-5, with no clear D. Germline V CDR1 and CDR2: LGHNA, YNFKEQ. This CDR3 is 17 amino acids long. Trimming took off 0 bases at V and 0 bases at J, with 12 bases between the two ends. This CDR3 reads CASSQDLEENSNQPQHF. As DNA, the CDR3 is TGTGCCAGCAGCCAAGATCTAGAAGAAAATAGCAATCAGCCCCAGCATTTT.

This clonotype was seen repeatedly, ten times or more. The rearrangement joins TRBV20-1 to TRBJ2-5; D is uncertain. Germline CDR1 is DFQATT and CDR2 is SNEGSKA (reference sequence). The CDR3 has 12 amino acids. Trimming cost V 1 base and J 6 bases, with 9 bases left between them. This CDR3 is CSARGPSQTQYF. DNA for the CDR3: TGCAGTGCTAGAGGTCCGTCTCAGACCCAGTACTTC.

This clonotype was seen ten or more times. The gene calls are TRBV12-5 and TRBJ2-3, with D uncertain. This CDR3 region has 15 residues. CDR1 and CDR2 (germline): LGHNT, FRNRAP. Trimming removed 5 bases at V and 4 bases at J, with 16 bases between. The CDR3 is CASGPLDPAADTQYF. CDR3 in DNA: TGTGCTAGTGGTCCTCTTGATCCGGCGGCAGATACGCAGTATTTT. The full variable domain, completed using reference TRBV12-5 and TRBJ2-3, is DARVTQTPRHKVTEMGQEVTMRCQPILGHNTVFWYRQTMMQGLELLAYFRNRAPLDDSGMPKDRFSAEMPDATLATLKIQPSEPRDSAVYFCASGPLDPAADTQYFGPGTRLTVL.

The chain links TRBV7-2 to TRBJ1-5; 7 bases match TRBD1. The CDR3 is made up of 15 amino acids. CDR1 is SGHTA, CDR2 FQGNSA, per germline. The trim removed 4 bases at V and 4 bases at J, leaving 7 bases unmatched. The CDR3 DNA is TGTGCCAGCAGCTCCACAGGGGTGGGAAATCAGCCCCAGCATTTT. Its protein product is CASSSTGVGNQPQHF.

The rearrangement links TRBV12-5 to TRBJ1-5, with D possibly TRBD1 on 6 matching bases. The CDR3 extends over 14 amino acids. CDR1 is LGHNT, CDR2 FRNRAP, per germline. V was pared by 1 base and J by 5 bases, with 9 bases between. CDR3 nucleotide sequence: TGTGCTAGTGGTTTGGACCACAGGGATCAGCCCCAGCATTTT. It translates to CASGLDHRDQPQHF.

Turning to this clonotype: One base away lies a much larger clone, so this may be a sequencing read error. Here the CDR3 reads CAGQGRATWELFF. The CDR3 DNA reads as TGTGCCGGACAGGGGAGAGCCACCTGGGAGCTGTTTTTT. This chain connects TRBV12-3 or TRBV12-4 to TRBJ2-2, with 9 bases identical to TRBD1. CDR3 length: 13 residues.

The V gene is TRBV5-5, the J gene TRBJ2-1; D might be TRBD2 (6 bases). The CDR3 has 14 residues. CDR1 and CDR2 (germline): SGHKS, YYEKEE (reference sequence). V shed 2 bases and J shed 2 bases, with 8 bases lying between them. CDR3 protein: CASSFGGTYNEQFF. The CDR3 DNA reads as TGTGCCAGCAGCTTCGGCGGGACCTACAATGAGCAGTTCTTC.

The chain couples TRBV7-8 to TRBJ2-1, with unresolved D. The CDR3 is made up of 16 amino acids. Between the trimmed V and J ends, which lost 2 bases and 4 bases, there was a span of 15 bases. The germline CDR1 and CDR2 sequences are SGHVS and FQNEAQ. This CDR3 reads CASSLKGGKAYNEQFF. In DNA form, the CDR3 reads TGTGCCAGCAGCTTAAAAGGTGGGAAAGCATACAATGAGCAGTTCTTC.

A few counts support this clonotype. The J gene is TRBJ2-3, the V gene TRBV10-3; 8 bases match TRBD2. V lost 5 bases and J lost 0; bases outside the gene matches: 16. Germline assignment: CDR1 ENHRY and CDR2 SYGVKD. The CDR3 covers 19 residues. The CDR3 DNA sequence: TGTGCCATCAGTAAAAGGAGCGGGGGCCGGATTGCTAGCACAGATACGCAGTATTTT. Translated, it gives CAISKRSGGRIASTDTQYF.

In its sample, this clonotype was seen a few times. The chain is built from TRBV7-9 and TRBJ1-1; D is possibly TRBD1 (6 bases). Germline V gives CDR1 SEHNR, CDR2 FQNEAQ (reference sequence). The CDR3 contains 16 residues. V was trimmed by 5 bases and J by 0 bases, leaving 16 bases between them. This chain's CDR3 is CASSPTGQAMNTEAFF. The CDR3 DNA reads as TGTGCCAGCAGCCCAACAGGGCAGGCCATGAACACTGAAGCTTTCTTT. The full variable domain, rest sourced from reference TRBV7-9 and TRBJ1-1, is DTGVSQNPRHKITKRGQNVTFRCDPISEHNRLYWYRQTLGQGPEFLTYFQNEAQLEKSRLLSDRFSAERPKGSFSTLEIQRTEQGDSAMYLCASSPTGQAMNTEAFFGQGTRLTVV.

This clonotype occurred a few times. The chain couples TRBV20-1 to TRBJ1-2; 11 bases line up with TRBD1. Trimming at V came to 0 bases and at J to 7 bases, leaving 7 bases not matched to a gene. Germline V gene lookup returns CDR1 DFQATT and CDR2 SNEGSKA (reference sequence). This CDR3 comprises 15 residues. This CDR3 reads CSARDPGQGESGYTF. CDR3 sequence (DNA): TGCAGTGCTAGAGACCCGGGACAGGGGGAGAGTGGCTACACCTTC.

With regard to this clonotype: One end of the junction does not line up with germline, which may come from a read error. The chain uses TRBV20-1 and TRBJ1-2; TRBD1 might be the D (5 bases). CDR3 length equals 12 residues. Germline V gene sequence: CDR1 DFQATT, CDR2 SNEGSKA (reference sequence). The CDR3, as DNA: TGCAGTGCCTCAGAGGGGAGCAGAGGCTACAACTTC. It encodes CSASEGSRGYNF.

There are many counts of this clonotype. The chain is built from TRBV7-6 and TRBJ1-2; D is possibly TRBD1 (6 bases). CDR3 length: 13 amino acids. The V end lost 5 bases, the J end lost 2 bases, and 9 bases lay between the germline ends. Germline V CDR1 and CDR2: SGHVS, FNYEAQ. The CDR3 region is CASSPQGNYGYTF. The CDR3 DNA reads as TGTGCCAGCAGCCCACAGGGAAACTATGGCTACACCTTC.

This clonotype was observed many times. This sequence joins TRBV29-1 and TRBJ1-1, with TRBD1 as a possible D gene (5 bases). CDR1 and CDR2 from the germline V gene are SQVTM and ANQGSEA. V was trimmed by 7 bases and J by 4 bases, leaving 19 bases between them. The CDR3 contains 14 residues. The CDR3 protein is CSGAARVGGTEAFF. DNA for the CDR3: TGCAGCGGGGCGGCCAGGGTTGGAGGCACTGAAGCTTTCTTT. Based on the CDR3 plus reference TRBV29-1 and TRBJ1-1, the full variable domain is SAVISQKPSRDICQRGTSLTIQCQVDSQVTMMFWYRQQPGQSLTLIATANQGSEATYESGFVIDKFPISRPNLTFSTLTVSNMSPEDSSIYLCSGAARVGGTEAFFGQGTRLTVV.